This TCR beta chain comes out of a study of blood T cell repertoires in COVID-19. Background on the study: Material from acute and convalescent COVID-19 was sourced from the United States, Italy and Spain. The cDNA or gDNA used as material had been derived from T cells, B-cell-depleted T cells, or PBMCs.

Seattle's cohort entered during active infection and was followed longitudinally. V lost 6 bases to trimming and J lost 4 bases; unmatched junction nucleotides: 6. Germline assignment: CDR1 MDHEN and CDR2 SYDVKM. This CDR3 contains 15 residues. Original handling: Amplified reference gene primers provided the basis for estimating nucleated cell counts. TCRdb's copy holds only in-frame clones and misses some; the assay was immunoSEQ multiplex PCR. The D gene and trimming were derived from the DNA, and the V and J assignments and clone size from that table. The profile shows 310,000 or so clones, roughly 90% of them singletons.

Sequencing was performed on peripheral blood. The V call is TRBV28, the J call TRBJ2-7, with 13 positions matching TRBD2. The clonotype originates from a man younger than 45 with COVID-19, enrolled during active disease. The CDR3 sequence is CASSRWTSGSYEQYF. The DNA for the CDR3 is TGTGCCAGCAGCCGATGGACTAGCGGGAGTTACGAGCAGTACTTC. The full variable domain, rest sourced from reference TRBV28 and TRBJ2-7, is DVKVTQSSRYLVKRTGEKVFLECVQDMDHENMFWYRQDPGLGLRLIYFSYDVKMKEKGDIPEGYSVSREKKERFSLILESASTNQTSMYLCASSRWTSGSYEQYFGPGTRLTVT.